This paragraph reports one TCR beta chain. Its antigen remains unknown. V gave up 8 bases and J gave up 4 bases, with 15 bases separating them. From germline, CDR1 is MNHEY and CDR2 SVGAGI. The CDR3 sequence is 15 residues long. The sample comes from a study of T cells in localized non-small cell lung cancer. General study results and limits: Among the tissues sampled, uninvolved adjacent lung had the highest T cell clonality, above tumor.

Using immunoSEQ multiplex PCR, the repertoire was profiled, and TCRdb retains in-frame clones only, with some absent. The sample contains about 53,000 clones, approximately 88% of which appear only once. This receptor was identified in a man aged 35-75 years with stage III lung adenocarcinoma. The sample consisted of peripheral blood mononuclear cells, taken before any cancer treatment. The rearrangement uses TRBV6-5 and TRBJ2-6, with TRBD1 as a possible D gene (5 bases). CDR3 loop: CASARRGAGANVLTF. The CDR3 bases are TGTGCCAGCGCACGCCGTGGGGCAGGGGCCAACGTCCTGACTTTC.